This TCR beta chain was sequenced for a study of cytomegalovirus exposure and HLA in healthy donors. CDR3 size: 16 residues. Vbeta (60) and Jbeta (13) primers were used in the PCR. Using immunoSEQ multiplex PCR, the repertoire was profiled, and TCRdb retains in-frame clones only, with some absent. The sample holds roughly 120,000 clones; about 79% are singletons and the top ten take about 2%. The sequenced sample was PBMCs. This TCR was recovered from a man between 18 and 29 years old in good health and CMV-seronegative. The V gene is TRBV21-1, the J gene TRBJ2-7; TRBD2, the D gene given by the table, was not confirmed from the DNA. TRBV21-1 constitutes a pseudogene. In nucleotides, the CDR3 is TGTGCCAGCAGCAGAGCCGCGGGACTAGCGTTCTACGAGCAGTACTTC. It translates to CASSRAAGLAFYEQYF.